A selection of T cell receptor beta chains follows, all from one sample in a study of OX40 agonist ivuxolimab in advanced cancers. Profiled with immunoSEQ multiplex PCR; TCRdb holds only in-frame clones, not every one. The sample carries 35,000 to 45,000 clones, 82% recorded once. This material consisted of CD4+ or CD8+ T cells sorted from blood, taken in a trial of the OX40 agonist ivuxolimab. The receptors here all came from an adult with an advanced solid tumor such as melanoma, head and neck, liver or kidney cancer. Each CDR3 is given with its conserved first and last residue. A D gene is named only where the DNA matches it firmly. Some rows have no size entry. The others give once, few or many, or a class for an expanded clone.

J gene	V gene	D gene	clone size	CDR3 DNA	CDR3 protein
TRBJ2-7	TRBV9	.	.	TGTGCCAGCAGCGTTAATCGGGACACGTCCACCTACGAGCAGTACTTC	CASSVNRDTSTYEQYF
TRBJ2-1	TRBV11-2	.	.	TGTGCCAGCAGCTTAGCCGAGCCGGAGCAGTTCTTC	CASSLAEPEQFF
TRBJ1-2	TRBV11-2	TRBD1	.	TGTGCCAGCAGCTTAGCTTTGGAGGGGGCAAACTATGGCTACACCTTC	CASSLALEGANYGYTF
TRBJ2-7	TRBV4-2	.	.	TGTGCCAGCAGCCAAGGGTCAGCGAGCCGCGGCTCCTACGAGCAGTACTTC	CASSQGSASRGSYEQYF
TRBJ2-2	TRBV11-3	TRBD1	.	TGTGCCAGCAGCCGAGGACAGGGAGTGTACACCGGGGAGCTGTTTTTT	CASSRGQGVYTGELFF
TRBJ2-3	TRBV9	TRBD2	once	TGTGCCAGCAGCGTAGCTGGTAGCGGGAGGGCCAGGGAGGATACGCAGTATTTT	CASSVAGSGRAREDTQYF
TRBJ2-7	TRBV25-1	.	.	TGTGCCAGCAGCCCGGCGGGTTACGAGCAGTACTTC	CASSPAGYEQYF
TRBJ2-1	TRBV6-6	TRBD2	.	TGTGCCAGCAGTTATATGTCTAGCGGGTACAATGAGCAGTTCTTC	CASSYMSSGYNEQFF
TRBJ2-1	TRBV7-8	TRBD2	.	TGTGCCAGCAGCTTGTTGGGACTAGCTCGGGGGGTTCTTAGTGAGCAGTTCTTC	CASSLLGLARGVLSEQFF
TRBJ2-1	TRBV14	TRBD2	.	TGTGCCAGCCGTTCGGTAGCGGGCGGCTACGAGCAGTTCTTC	CASRSVAGGYEQFF
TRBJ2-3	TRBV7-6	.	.	TGTGCCAGCAGCTTTAGCCCGATTAGCACAGATACGCAGTATTTT	CASSFSPISTDTQYF
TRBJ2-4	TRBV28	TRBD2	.	TGTGCCAGCAGTTTCGGGGGGGTCGGAAACATTCAGTACTTC	CASSFGGVGNIQYF
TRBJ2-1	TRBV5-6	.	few	TGTGCCAGCAGCTTGGGGGGTTTCAATGAGCAGTTCTTC	CASSLGGFNEQFF
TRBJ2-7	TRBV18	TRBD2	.	TGTGCCAGCTCACCAGGCTTCTCTAGCGGGAGTCCCGAGCAGTACTTC	CASSPGFSSGSPEQYF
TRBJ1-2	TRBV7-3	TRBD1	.	TGTGCCAGCAGCATCGACGGTGGACAGGGTTATGGCTACACCTTC	CASSIDGGQGYGYTF
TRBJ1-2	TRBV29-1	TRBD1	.	TGCAGCGTTGACGAGACAGGGGGCGGCTATGGCTACACCTTC	CSVDETGGGYGYTF
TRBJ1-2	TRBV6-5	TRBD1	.	TGTGCCAGCAGGGACCAGGCAGGGGGCAGGCGGGGCTACACCTTC	CASRDQAGGRRGYTF